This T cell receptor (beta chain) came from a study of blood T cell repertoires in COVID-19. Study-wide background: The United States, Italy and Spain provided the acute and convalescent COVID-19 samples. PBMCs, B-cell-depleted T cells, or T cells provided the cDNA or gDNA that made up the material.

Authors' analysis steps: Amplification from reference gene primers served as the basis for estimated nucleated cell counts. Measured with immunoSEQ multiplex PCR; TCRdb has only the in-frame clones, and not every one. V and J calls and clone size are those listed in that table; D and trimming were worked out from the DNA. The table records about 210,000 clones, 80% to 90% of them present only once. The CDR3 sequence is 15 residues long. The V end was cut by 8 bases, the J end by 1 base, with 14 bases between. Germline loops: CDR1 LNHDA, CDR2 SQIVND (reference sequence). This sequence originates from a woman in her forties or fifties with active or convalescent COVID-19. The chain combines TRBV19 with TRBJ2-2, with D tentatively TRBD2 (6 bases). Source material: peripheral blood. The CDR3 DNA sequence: TGTGCCAGTGGGGGGAAAGGATTGAACACCGGGGAGCTGTTTTTT. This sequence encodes CASGGKGLNTGELFF. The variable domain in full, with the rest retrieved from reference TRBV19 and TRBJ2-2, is DGGITQSPKYLFRKEGQNVTLSCEQNLNHDAMYWYRQDPGQGLRLIYYSQIVNDFQKGDIAEGYSVSREKKESFPLTVTSAQKNPTAFYLCASGGKGLNTGELFFGEGSRLTVL.